This T cell receptor beta chain was sequenced for a study of T cell repertoires in cytomegalovirus infection. Study outcomes and limitations: Ex vivo responses were dominated by HLA-C-restricted CMV-specific TCR beta clonotypes.

Details on this clonotype: Its specificity is not known.

TCRdb ran MiXCR on the reads and lists one entry per CDR3 protein. This table has approximately 590,000 distinct CDR3 sequences, around 40% appearing once. This CDR3 comprises 14 residues. V lost 8 bases and J lost 9; bases outside the gene matches: 11. Germline V gives CDR1 MNHNY, CDR2 SVGAGI (reference sequence). The chain is built from TRBV6-6 and TRBJ2-1; 9 bases match TRBD1. The origin of this receptor is a human donor in good health (CMV status not recorded). Some clones in this sample may be carry-over from other donors' samples. Sequencing was performed on cultured PBMCs, taken from culture after CMV antigen stimulation. The CDR3 region is CASPRDRAMGEQFF. Written as DNA, the CDR3 is TGTGCCAGCCCCCGGGACAGGGCCATGGGTGAGCAGTTCTTC.